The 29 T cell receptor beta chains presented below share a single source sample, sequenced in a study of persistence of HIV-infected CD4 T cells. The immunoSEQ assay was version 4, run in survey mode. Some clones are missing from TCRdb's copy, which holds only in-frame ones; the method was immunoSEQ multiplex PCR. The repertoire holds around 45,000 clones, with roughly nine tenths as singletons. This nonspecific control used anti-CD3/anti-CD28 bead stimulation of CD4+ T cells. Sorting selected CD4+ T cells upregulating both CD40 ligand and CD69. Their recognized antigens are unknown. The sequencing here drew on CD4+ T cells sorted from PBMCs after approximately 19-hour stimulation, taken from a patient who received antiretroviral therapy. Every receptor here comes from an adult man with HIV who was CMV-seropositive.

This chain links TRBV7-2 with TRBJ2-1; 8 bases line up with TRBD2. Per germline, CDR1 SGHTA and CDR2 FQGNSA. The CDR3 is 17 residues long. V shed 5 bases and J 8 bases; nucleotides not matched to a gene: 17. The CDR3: CASSVQRGFTGRDEQFF. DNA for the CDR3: TGTGCCAGCAGCGTCCAGCGGGGGTTTACCGGTAGGGATGAGCAGTTCTTC.

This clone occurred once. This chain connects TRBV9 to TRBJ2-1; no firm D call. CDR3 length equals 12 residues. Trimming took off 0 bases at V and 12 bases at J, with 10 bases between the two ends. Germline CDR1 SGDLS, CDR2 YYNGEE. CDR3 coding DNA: TGTGCCAGCAGCGTAGAAGGAATAGGGCAGTTCTTC. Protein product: CASSVEGIGQFF.

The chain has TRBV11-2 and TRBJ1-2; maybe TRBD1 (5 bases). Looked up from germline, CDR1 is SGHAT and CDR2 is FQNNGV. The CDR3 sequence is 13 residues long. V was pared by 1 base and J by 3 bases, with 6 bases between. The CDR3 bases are TGTGCCAGCAGCTTAGCAGGGTACTATGGCTACACCTTC. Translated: CASSLAGYYGYTF.

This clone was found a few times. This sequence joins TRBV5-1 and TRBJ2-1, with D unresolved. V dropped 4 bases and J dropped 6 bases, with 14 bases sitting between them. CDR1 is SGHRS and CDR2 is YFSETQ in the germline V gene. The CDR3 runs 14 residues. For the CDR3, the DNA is TGCGCCAGCAGCCCAGACACCTCCCCCAATGAGCAGTTCTTC. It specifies CASSPDTSPNEQFF.

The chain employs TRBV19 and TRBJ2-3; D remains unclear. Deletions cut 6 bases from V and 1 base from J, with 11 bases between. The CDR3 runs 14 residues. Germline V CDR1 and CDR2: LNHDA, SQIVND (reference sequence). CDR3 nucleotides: TGTGCCAGTAGCTTGGGCCGGGGCACAGATACGCAGTATTTT. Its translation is CASSLGRGTDTQYF.

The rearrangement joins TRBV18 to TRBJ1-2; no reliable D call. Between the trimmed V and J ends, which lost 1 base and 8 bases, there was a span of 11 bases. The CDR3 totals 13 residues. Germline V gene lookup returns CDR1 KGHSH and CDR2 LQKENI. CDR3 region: CASSPQGKSGYTF. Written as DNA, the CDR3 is TGTGCCAGCTCACCACAGGGAAAAAGCGGCTACACCTTC. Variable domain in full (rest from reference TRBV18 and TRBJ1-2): NAGVMQNPRHLVRRRGQEARLRCSPMKGHSHVYWYRQLPEEGLKFMVYLQKENIIDESGMPKERFSAEFPKEGPSILRIQQVVRGDSAAYFCASSPQGKSGYTFGSGTRLTVV.

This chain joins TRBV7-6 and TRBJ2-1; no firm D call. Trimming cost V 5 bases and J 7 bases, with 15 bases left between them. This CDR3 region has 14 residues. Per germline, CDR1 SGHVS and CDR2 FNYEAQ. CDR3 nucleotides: TGTGCCAGCAGCCCCTATGCTGGCGTGAATGAGCAGTTCTTC. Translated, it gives CASSPYAGVNEQFF.

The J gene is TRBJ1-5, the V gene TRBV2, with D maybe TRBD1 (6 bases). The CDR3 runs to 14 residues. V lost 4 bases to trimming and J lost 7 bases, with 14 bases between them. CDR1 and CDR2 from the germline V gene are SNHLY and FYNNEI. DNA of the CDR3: TGTGCCAGCAGTGCATCCACAGGGTTGCAGCCCCAGCATTTT. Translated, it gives CASSASTGLQPQHF.

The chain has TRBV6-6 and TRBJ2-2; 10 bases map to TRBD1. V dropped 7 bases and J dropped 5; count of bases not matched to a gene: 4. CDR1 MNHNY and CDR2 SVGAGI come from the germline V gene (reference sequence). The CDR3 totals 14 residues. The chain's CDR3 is CASIDRGLTGELFF. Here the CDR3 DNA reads TGTGCCAGCATCGACAGGGGGCTTACCGGGGAGCTGTTTTTT.

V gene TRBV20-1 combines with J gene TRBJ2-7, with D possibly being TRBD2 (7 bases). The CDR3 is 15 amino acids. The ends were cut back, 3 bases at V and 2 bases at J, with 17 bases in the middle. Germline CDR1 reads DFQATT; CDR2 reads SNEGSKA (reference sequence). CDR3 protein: CSASRLGGAAYEQYF. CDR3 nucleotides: TGCAGTGCTAGTAGGCTTGGGGGGGCCGCCTACGAGCAGTACTTC.

The CDR3 region is CASSIFASLGEKLFF. The CDR3 DNA reads as TGTGCCAGTAGTATCTTCGCGAGCCTGGGCGAAAAACTGTTTTTT. The chain joins TRBV19 to TRBJ1-4; D is unclear. Germline CDR1 and CDR2: LNHDA and SQIVND (reference sequence). Trimming stripped 3 bases from V and 8 bases from J, with 16 bases between. This CDR3 is built from 15 residues.

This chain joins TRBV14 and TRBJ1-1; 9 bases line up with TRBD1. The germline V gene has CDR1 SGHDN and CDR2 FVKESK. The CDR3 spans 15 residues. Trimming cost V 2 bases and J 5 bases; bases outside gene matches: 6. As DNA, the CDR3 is TGTGCCAGCAGCCAAATGACAGGGGGAAGGACTGAAGCTTTCTTT. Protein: CASSQMTGGRTEAFF. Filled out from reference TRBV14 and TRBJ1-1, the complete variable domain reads EAGVTQFPSHSVIEKGQTVTLRCDPISGHDNLYWYRRVMGKEIKFLLHFVKESKQDESGMPNNRFLAERTGGTYSTLKVQPAELEDSGVYFCASSQMTGGRTEAFFGQGTRLTVV.

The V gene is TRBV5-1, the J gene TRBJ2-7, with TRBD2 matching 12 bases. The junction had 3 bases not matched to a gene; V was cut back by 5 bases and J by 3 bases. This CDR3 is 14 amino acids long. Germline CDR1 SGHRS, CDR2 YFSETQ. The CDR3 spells CASSPSGGGYEQYF. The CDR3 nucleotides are TGCGCCAGCAGTCCTAGCGGGGGGGGCTACGAGCAGTACTTC.

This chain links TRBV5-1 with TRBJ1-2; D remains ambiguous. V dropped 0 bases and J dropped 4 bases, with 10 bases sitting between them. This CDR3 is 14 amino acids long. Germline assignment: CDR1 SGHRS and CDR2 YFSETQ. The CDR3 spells CASSLEYGSYGYTF. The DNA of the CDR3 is TGCGCCAGCAGCTTGGAGTATGGCAGCTATGGCTACACCTTC.

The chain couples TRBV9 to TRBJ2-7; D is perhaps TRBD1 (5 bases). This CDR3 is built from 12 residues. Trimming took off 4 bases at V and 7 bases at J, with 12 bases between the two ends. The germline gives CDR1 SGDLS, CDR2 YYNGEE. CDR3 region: CASSPQGLEQYF. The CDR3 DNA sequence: TGTGCCAGCAGCCCCCAGGGTCTTGAGCAGTACTTC.

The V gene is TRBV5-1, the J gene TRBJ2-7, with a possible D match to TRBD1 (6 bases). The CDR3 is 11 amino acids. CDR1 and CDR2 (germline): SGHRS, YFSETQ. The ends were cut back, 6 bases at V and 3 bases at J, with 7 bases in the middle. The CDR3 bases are TGCGCCAGCACGGACAGCTACGAGCAGTACTTC. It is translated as CASTDSYEQYF.

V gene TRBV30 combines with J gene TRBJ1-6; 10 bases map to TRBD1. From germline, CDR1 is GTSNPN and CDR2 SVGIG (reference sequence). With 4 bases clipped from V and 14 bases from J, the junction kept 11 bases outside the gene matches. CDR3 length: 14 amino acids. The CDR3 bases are TGTGCCTGGAAAACCGGGACAGGGGCAGTAGCCCTCCACTTT. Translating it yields CAWKTGTGAVALHF.

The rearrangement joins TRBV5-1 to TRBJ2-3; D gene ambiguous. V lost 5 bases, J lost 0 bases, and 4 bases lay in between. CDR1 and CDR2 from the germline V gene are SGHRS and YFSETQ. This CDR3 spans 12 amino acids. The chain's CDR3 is CASRESTDTQYF. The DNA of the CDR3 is TGCGCCAGCAGAGAGAGCACAGATACGCAGTATTTT.

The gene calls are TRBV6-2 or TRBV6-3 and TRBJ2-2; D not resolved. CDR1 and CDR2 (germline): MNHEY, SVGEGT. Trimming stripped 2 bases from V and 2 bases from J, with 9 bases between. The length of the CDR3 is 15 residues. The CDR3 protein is CASSYTRANTGELFF. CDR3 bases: TGTGCCAGCAGTTACACCCGGGCCAACACCGGGGAGCTGTTTTTT.

The CDR3 nucleotides are TGCGCCAGCAGTGAGGACAATAGCAATCAGCCCCAGCATTTT. Its protein product is CASSEDNSNQPQHF. V and J are TRBV5-1 and TRBJ1-5; D perhaps matches TRBD1 (5 bases). Between the trimmed V and J ends, which lost 5 bases and 0 bases, there was a span of 9 bases. Germline assignment: CDR1 SGHRS and CDR2 YFSETQ. CDR3 size: 14 residues. Filled out from reference TRBV5-1 and TRBJ1-5, the complete variable domain reads KAGVTQTPRYLIKTRGQQVTLSCSPISGHRSVSWYQQTPGQGLQFLFEYFSETQRNKGNFPGRFSGRQFSNSRSEMNVSTLELGDSALYLCASSEDNSNQPQHFGDGTRLSIL.

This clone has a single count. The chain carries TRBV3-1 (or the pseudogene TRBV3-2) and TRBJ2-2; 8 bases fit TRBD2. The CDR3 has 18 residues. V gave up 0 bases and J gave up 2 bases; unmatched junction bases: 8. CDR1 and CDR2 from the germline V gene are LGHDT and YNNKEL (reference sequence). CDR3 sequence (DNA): TGTGCCAGCAGCCAAGATCCTCGGACTAGCCCCAACACCGGGGAGCTGTTTTTT. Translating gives CASSQDPRTSPNTGELFF.

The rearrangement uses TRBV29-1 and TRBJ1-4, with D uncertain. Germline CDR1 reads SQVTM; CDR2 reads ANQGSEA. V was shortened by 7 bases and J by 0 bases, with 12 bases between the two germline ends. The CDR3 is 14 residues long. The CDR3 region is CSAGIGATNEKLFF. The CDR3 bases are TGCAGCGCTGGAATTGGAGCAACTAATGAAAAACTGTTTTTT.

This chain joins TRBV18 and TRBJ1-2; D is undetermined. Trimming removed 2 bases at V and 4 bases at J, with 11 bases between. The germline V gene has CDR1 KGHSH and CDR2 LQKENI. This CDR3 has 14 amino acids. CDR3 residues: CASSPGNLIYGYTF. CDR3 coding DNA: TGTGCCAGCTCACCAGGGAACCTCATCTATGGCTACACCTTC.

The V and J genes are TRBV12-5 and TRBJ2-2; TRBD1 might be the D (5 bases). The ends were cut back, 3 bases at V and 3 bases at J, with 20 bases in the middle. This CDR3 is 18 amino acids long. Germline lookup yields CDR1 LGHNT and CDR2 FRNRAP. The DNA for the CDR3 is TGTGCTAGTGGTTTTATGATGGGTCCCATAGGGGACACCGGGGAGCTGTTTTTT. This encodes CASGFMMGPIGDTGELFF. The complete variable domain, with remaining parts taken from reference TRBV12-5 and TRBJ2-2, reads DARVTQTPRHKVTEMGQEVTMRCQPILGHNTVFWYRQTMMQGLELLAYFRNRAPLDDSGMPKDRFSAEMPDATLATLKIQPSEPRDSAVYFCASGFMMGPIGDTGELFFGEGSRLTVL.

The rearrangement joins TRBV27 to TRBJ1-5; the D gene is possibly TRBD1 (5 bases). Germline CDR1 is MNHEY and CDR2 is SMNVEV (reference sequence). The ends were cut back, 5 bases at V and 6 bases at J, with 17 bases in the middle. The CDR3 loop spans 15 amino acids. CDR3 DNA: TGTGCCAGCAGTATCCAGGGTCCGGGGAGTCAGCCCCAGCATTTT. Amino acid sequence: CASSIQGPGSQPQHF.

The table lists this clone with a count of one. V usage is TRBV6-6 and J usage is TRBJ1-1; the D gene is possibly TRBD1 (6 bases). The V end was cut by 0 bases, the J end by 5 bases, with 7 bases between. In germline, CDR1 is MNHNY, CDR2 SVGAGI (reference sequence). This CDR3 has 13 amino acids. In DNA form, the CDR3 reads TGTGCCAGCAGTTACTCAAGGGGGACTGAAGCTTTCTTT. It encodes CASSYSRGTEAFF.

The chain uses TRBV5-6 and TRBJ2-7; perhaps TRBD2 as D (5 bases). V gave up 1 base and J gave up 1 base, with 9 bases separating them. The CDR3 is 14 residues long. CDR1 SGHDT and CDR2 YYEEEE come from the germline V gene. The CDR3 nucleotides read TGTGCCAGCAGCTTGAAAAGGGAGTCCTACGAGCAGTACTTC. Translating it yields CASSLKRESYEQYF. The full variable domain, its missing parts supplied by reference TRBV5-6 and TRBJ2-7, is DAGVTQSPTHLIKTRGQQVTLRCSPKSGHDTVSWYQQALGQGPQFIFQYYEEEERQRGNFPDRFSGHQFPNYSSELNVNALLLGDSALYLCASSLKRESYEQYFGPGTRLTVT.

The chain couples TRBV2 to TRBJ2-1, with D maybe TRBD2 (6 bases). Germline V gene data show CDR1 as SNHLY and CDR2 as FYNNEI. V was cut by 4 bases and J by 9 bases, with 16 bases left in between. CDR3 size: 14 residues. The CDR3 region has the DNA TGTGCCAGCAGTGTACTAGCAGGTGCCACTGAGCAGTTCTTC. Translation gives CASSVLAGATEQFF.

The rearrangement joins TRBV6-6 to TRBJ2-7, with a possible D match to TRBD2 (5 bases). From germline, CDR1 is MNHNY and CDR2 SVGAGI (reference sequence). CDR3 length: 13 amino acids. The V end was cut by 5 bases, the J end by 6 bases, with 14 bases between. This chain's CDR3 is CASSRPRVGEQYF. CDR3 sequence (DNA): TGTGCCAGCAGTCGCCCGCGGGTGGGCGAGCAGTACTTC.